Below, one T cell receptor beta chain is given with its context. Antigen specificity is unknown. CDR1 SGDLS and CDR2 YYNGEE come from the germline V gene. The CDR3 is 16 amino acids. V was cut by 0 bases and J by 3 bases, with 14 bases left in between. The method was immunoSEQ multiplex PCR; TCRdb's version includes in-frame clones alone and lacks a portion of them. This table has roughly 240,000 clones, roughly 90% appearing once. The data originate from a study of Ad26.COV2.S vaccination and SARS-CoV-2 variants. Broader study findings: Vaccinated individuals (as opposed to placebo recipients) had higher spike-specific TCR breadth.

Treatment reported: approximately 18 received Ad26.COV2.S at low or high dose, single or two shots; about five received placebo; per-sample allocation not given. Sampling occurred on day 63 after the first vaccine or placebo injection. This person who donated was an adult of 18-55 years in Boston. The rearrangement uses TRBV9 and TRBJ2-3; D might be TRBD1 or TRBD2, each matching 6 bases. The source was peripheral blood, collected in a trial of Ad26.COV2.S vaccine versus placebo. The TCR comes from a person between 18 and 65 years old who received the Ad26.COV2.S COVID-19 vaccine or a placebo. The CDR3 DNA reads TGTGCCAGCAGCGTAGACGTGGGGGGCGGGACAGATACGCAGTATTTT. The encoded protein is CASSVDVGGGTDTQYF.